The 18 T cell receptor beta chains in this list originate from one sample, sequenced in a study of human T cells and chemical hapten exposure (dated by TCRdb to the early 2020s). Preparation of the library involved RACE. Sequencing instrument: NextSeq 500. TCRdb passed the public sequencing reads through fastp at Q25 and MiXCR, retaining productive beta sequences. Identical CDR3 proteins give one entry, which carries the most common genes and DNA. A total of under 300,000 distinct CDR3 sequences appear in this sample, 7% to 10% of them only once. Clones ranked in the top ten supply approximately 2.2% of the sample. Reading the label with the study, this specimen's time point is: pre-sensitization, week 0. The treatment or condition label on this specimen signifies: therapeutic diphenylcyclopropenone sensitization with weekly scalp DPC. The material sequenced was whole blood, taken in connection with sensitization to the hapten diphenylcyclopropenone (DPC). These receptors came from a woman in her thirties or forties with alopecia areata. Some clones in this sample may be carry-over from other donors' samples.

The chain couples TRBV6-5 to TRBJ1-6, with D possibly matching TRBD1 (6 bases). CDR1 is MNHEY, CDR2 SVGAGI, per germline. This CDR3 spans 15 amino acids. Trimming took off 3 bases at V and 7 bases at J, with 13 bases between the two ends. The CDR3: CASSYTRGQNSPLHF. Written as DNA, the CDR3 is TGTGCCAGCAGTTATACCAGGGGACAAAATTCACCCCTCCACTTT.

This clonotype was counted between two and nine times. The chain uses TRBV20-1 and TRBJ2-7, with D hard to call. Germline-derived CDR1 and CDR2 are DFQATT and SNEGSKA (reference sequence). Trimming took off 4 bases at V and 6 bases at J, with 16 bases between the two ends. There are 13 residues in the CDR3. The CDR3 bases are TGCAGTGCTAATCGGGCTGTGATCTCCGAGCAGTACTTC. Protein: CSANRAVISEQYF.

The V and J genes are TRBV27 and TRBJ2-3; D uncertain. CDR3 length: 11 residues. Trimming removed 6 bases at V and 2 bases at J, with 3 bases between. The germline gives CDR1 MNHEY, CDR2 SMNVEV (reference sequence). CDR3 loop: CASRTTDTQYF. The CDR3, as DNA: TGTGCCAGCAGAACCACAGATACGCAGTATTTT.

This clonotype was observed a few times. The J gene is TRBJ1-2, the V gene TRBV10-3; D ambiguous. Germline lookup yields CDR1 ENHRY and CDR2 SYGVKD. The CDR3 runs 14 residues. The germline V and J ends were trimmed by 4 bases and 0 bases, with 9 bases remaining between them. The DNA of the CDR3 is TGTGCCATCAGTGGAGGAAGCCCTAACTATGGCTACACCTTC. As protein: CAISGGSPNYGYTF.

The V call is TRBV20-1, the J call TRBJ2-3, with D possibly being TRBD2 (6 bases). The CDR3 is 16 residues long. Trimming took off 0 bases at V and 0 bases at J, with 13 bases between the two ends. CDR1 is DFQATT, CDR2 SNEGSKA, per germline (reference sequence). CDR3 nucleotides: TGCAGTGCTAGAGATGCGGGGCGACCTAGCACAGATACGCAGTATTTT. Amino acids: CSARDAGRPSTDTQYF.

The genes are TRBV10-3 and TRBJ2-7, with 7 nucleotides matching TRBD2. Germline CDR1 and CDR2: ENHRY and SYGVKD. V lost 11 bases and J lost 5; bases outside the gene matches: 6. The CDR3 consists of 11 residues. The CDR3 sequence: CASAGVNEQYF. Here the CDR3 DNA reads TGTGCCTCGGCGGGAGTTAACGAGCAGTACTTC.

The table lists this clonotype with many counts. The chain joins TRBV7-2 to TRBJ1-6; D remains unclear. The CDR3 spans 11 residues. Trimming stripped 6 bases from V and 8 bases from J, with 5 bases between. CDR1 and CDR2 (germline): SGHTA, FQGNSA. The CDR3 nucleotides read TGTGCCAGCAGGGATGATTCACCCCTCCACTTT. Translating it yields CASRDDSPLHF.

This clonotype turned up a few times. The CDR3: CASSPGQAHEQFF. CDR3 nucleotide sequence: TGTGCCAGCTCACCGGGACAGGCCCATGAGCAGTTCTTC. The chain links TRBV7-9 to TRBJ2-1; 8 bases line up with TRBD1. Trimming cost V 8 bases and J 8 bases; bases outside gene matches: 8. CDR1 and CDR2 (germline): SEHNR, FQNEAQ (reference sequence). The CDR3 is 13 amino acids.

This clonotype showed up just a few times. This chain connects TRBV10-3 to TRBJ2-5, with TRBD1 matching over 9 bases. J lost 5 bases, V lost 6 bases, and 4 bases had no gene match. Germline V gives CDR1 ENHRY, CDR2 SYGVKD. The CDR3 has 13 amino acids. CDR3 residues: CAIRTQGAETQYF. CDR3 sequence (DNA): TGTGCCATCAGAACACAGGGGGCTGAGACCCAGTACTTC.

This clonotype has only a few counts. The chain uses TRBV28 and TRBJ2-7; 7 bases are shared with TRBD2. V shed 5 bases, J shed 2 bases, and the junction held 9 bases outside the gene matches. The germline V gene has CDR1 MDHEN and CDR2 SYDVKM. The CDR3 sequence is 15 residues long. The CDR3 reads CASSPPPAGAYEQYF. DNA of the CDR3: TGTGCCAGCAGTCCTCCCCCCGCGGGAGCCTACGAGCAGTACTTC.

This clonotype was counted many times. The rearrangement uses TRBV7-8 and TRBJ2-5, with D possibly TRBD1 on 5 matching bases. The ends were cut back, 10 bases at V and 5 bases at J, with 14 bases in the middle. This CDR3 contains 12 residues. Germline values: CDR1 SGHVS, CDR2 FQNEAQ. CDR3 amino acids: CATRQFAETQYF. For the CDR3, the DNA is TGTGCCACCAGACAGTTCGCCGAGACCCAGTACTTC.

The CDR3 sequence is CASSLTLAGAKNIQYF. DNA for the CDR3: TGCGCCAGCAGCTTGACACTAGCGGGAGCCAAAAACATTCAGTACTTC. The V gene is TRBV5-1, the J gene TRBJ2-4; 9 bases align to TRBD2. V trimming: 1 base; J trimming: 0 bases; junction bases outside the gene matches: 2. This CDR3 spans 16 amino acids. In germline, CDR1 is SGHRS, CDR2 YFSETQ.

The chain links TRBV7-9 to TRBJ2-7; D not resolved. Germline V lookup: CDR1 SEHNR, CDR2 FQNEAQ (reference sequence). Trimming pared 6 bases from V and 6 bases from J, leaving 15 bases between. This CDR3 has 13 residues. The CDR3 region is CASSYQQRGEQYF. The CDR3 DNA reads as TGTGCCAGCAGTTACCAACAAAGAGGCGAGCAGTACTTC.

V usage is TRBV6-1 and J usage is TRBJ1-6; unclear D gene. Germline V lookup: CDR1 MNHNS, CDR2 SASEGT. The ends were cut back, 1 base at V and 2 bases at J, with 3 bases in the middle. This CDR3 is 14 amino acids long. The CDR3 region has the DNA TGTGCCAGCAGTGAAGTAACCTATAATTCACCCCTCCACTTT. Its translation: CASSEVTYNSPLHF.

The CDR3 nucleotides are TGTGCCAGCAGTCATAGGGCCCGGGGACTCGGTAATGAGCAGTTCTTC. It codes for CASSHRARGLGNEQFF. The chain carries TRBV27 and TRBJ2-1, with a possible D match to TRBD2 (6 bases). The CDR3 length is 16 residues. CDR1 is MNHEY, CDR2 SMNVEV, per germline (reference sequence). V lost 5 bases and J lost 7, with 21 bases in between.

This clonotype was counted at least ten times. The chain recombines TRBV29-1 with TRBJ2-3, with D uncertain. Trimming shortened V by 4 bases and J by 6 bases, and 8 bases separated the two germline ends. Per germline, CDR1 SQVTM and CDR2 ANQGSEA. This CDR3 is 11 amino acids long. CDR3 nucleotides: TGCAGCGTTGGCCGGGCGGATACGCAGTATTTT. It yields the protein CSVGRADTQYF.

The rearrangement joins TRBV11-2 to TRBJ2-1; no reliable D call. The CDR3 is made up of 16 amino acids. Trimming stripped 5 bases from V and 0 bases from J, with 14 bases between. CDR1 is SGHAT and CDR2 is FQNNGV in the germline V gene. The CDR3 here is CASSPSFSSSYNEQFF. CDR3 coding DNA: TGTGCCAGCAGCCCCAGTTTCTCAAGCTCCTACAATGAGCAGTTCTTC.

The chain joins TRBV18 to TRBJ1-5; a possible D gene is TRBD1 (5 bases). Per the germline V gene, CDR1 is KGHSH and CDR2 is LQKENI. The V end was cut by 0 bases, the J end by 7 bases, with 10 bases between. There are 14 residues in the CDR3. The CDR3 loop is CASSPPGQEQPQHF. In nucleotides, the CDR3 is TGTGCCAGCTCACCACCGGGGCAGGAACAGCCCCAGCATTTT.